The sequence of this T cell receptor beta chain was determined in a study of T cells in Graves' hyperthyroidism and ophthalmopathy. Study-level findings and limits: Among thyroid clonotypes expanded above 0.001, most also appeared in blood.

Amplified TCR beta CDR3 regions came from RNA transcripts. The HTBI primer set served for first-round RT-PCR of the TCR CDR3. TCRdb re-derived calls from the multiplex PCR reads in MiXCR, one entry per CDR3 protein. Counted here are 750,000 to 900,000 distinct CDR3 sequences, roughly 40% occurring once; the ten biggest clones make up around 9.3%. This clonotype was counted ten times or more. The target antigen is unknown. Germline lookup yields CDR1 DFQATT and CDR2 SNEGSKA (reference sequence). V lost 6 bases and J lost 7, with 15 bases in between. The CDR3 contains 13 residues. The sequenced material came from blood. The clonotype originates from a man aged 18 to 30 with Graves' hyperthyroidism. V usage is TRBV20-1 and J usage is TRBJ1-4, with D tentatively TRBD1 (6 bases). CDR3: CSAFQGSGEKLFF. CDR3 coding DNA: TGCAGTGCCTTCCAGGGGTCAGGTGAAAAACTGTTTTTT.